The TCR beta chain under discussion was sequenced for a study of regulatory T cells in long-lasting Graves disease. Broader study findings: The study found TRBV28, TRBJ1-2 and TRBJ2-5 favored in persistent disease.

Of note for this clonotype: As yet, its antigen is unknown.

Investigators prepared the TCR beta libraries by applying iRepertoire HTBI primers and Arm-PCR of CDR3 regions. MiXCR was run by TCRdb on the multiplex PCR reads, yielding one entry per CDR3 protein. This sample has a few hundred thousand distinct CDR3 sequences; about a quarter occur once, and the top ten carry approximately 25%. Germline V lookup: CDR1 MDHEN, CDR2 SYDVKM. This CDR3 has 14 residues. With V trimmed by 5 bases and J by 6 bases, 8 bases remained unmatched. Specified time point: persistent/refractory GD, antithyroid drugs over 5 years with positive TRAb. Extracted PBMC RNA gave rise to the TCR library.

This TCR derives from a female donor with Graves disease. Specimen: peripheral blood mononuclear cells (PBMCs), collected when the disease was refractory, from a patient treated with antithyroid drugs. The chain is built from TRBV28 and TRBJ2-7; TRBD1 matches 9 bases. The CDR3 is CASSPGQGGPEQYF. CDR3 coding DNA: TGTGCCAGCAGTCCGGGACAGGGAGGACCCGAGCAGTACTTC.